The rows below give T cell receptor beta chains drawn from one sample of a study of control samples from healthy donors and cancer patients. Here immunoSEQ multiplex PCR was the method, and the copy in TCRdb shows in-frame clones only, minus some. The data show 120,000 to 150,000 clones, roughly 89% seen once. Sequencing input: blood. The receptor source for this set is a man aged 30 to 45 in good health. Both conserved end residues are part of each CDR3. D genes are given only for firm matches. Clone size is stated in some rows and not others, as once, few, many or a class when expanded.

CDR3aa: CASSHGTTKNEQFF
CDR3nt: TGCGCCAGCAGCCACGGGACAACTAAGAATGAGCAGTTCTTC
v_gene: TRBV4-3
j_gene: TRBJ2-1
abundance: .
len: 14
d_gene: .

CDR3aa: CASSMGQGLGVSGNEQFF
CDR3nt: TGTGCCAGTAGTATGGGGCAGGGCTTGGGGGTTTCGGGTAATGAGCAGTTCTTC
v_gene: TRBV19
j_gene: TRBJ2-1
abundance: once
len: 18
d_gene: .

CDR3aa: CASSAGTGNSPLHF
CDR3nt: TGTGCCAGCAGCGCCGGGACGGGCAATTCACCCCTCCACTTT
v_gene: TRBV2
j_gene: TRBJ1-6
abundance: .
len: 14
d_gene: .

CDR3aa: CASSNPYRARGYTF
CDR3nt: TGTGCCAGCTCAAACCCCTATCGGGCGCGTGGCTACACCTTC
v_gene: TRBV28
j_gene: TRBJ1-2
abundance: .
len: 14
d_gene: .

CDR3aa: CASSAGLYNEQFF
CDR3nt: TGTGCCAGCAGCGCCGGACTCTACAATGAGCAGTTCTTC
v_gene: TRBV7-3
j_gene: TRBJ2-1
abundance: .
len: 13
d_gene: .

CDR3aa: CASSMDRNDGYTF
CDR3nt: TGTGCCAGCAGCATGGACAGGAACGATGGCTACACCTTC
v_gene: TRBV6-6
j_gene: TRBJ1-2
abundance: .
len: 13
d_gene: TRBD1

CDR3aa: CASSASGPNNEQFF
CDR3nt: TGTGCCAGCTCAGCTAGCGGACCTAACAATGAGCAGTTCTTC
v_gene: TRBV18
j_gene: TRBJ2-1
abundance: few
len: 14
d_gene: TRBD2

CDR3aa: CASSEWGTVQPQHF
CDR3nt: TGTGCCAGCAGTGAATGGGGGACAGTTCAGCCCCAGCATTTT
v_gene: TRBV6-1
j_gene: TRBJ1-5
abundance: .
len: 14
d_gene: TRBD1

CDR3aa: CARPLNSGDGNYGYTF
CDR3nt: TGTGCCAGACCGCTGAATTCAGGGGATGGTAACTATGGCTACACCTTC
v_gene: TRBV6-4
j_gene: TRBJ1-2
abundance: few
len: 16
d_gene: .

CDR3aa: CASSPNPGTQQYF
CDR3nt: TGTGCCAGCAGTCCAAATCCCGGGACCCAGCAGTACTTC
v_gene: TRBV7-6
j_gene: TRBJ2-7
abundance: .
len: 13
d_gene: .

CDR3aa: CASSSRQGVGSPLHF
CDR3nt: TGTGCCAGCAGTTCAAGACAGGGGGTGGGTTCACCCCTCCACTTT
v_gene: TRBV28
j_gene: TRBJ1-6
abundance: .
len: 15
d_gene: TRBD1

CDR3aa: CASSQGVRAYEQYF
CDR3nt: TGTGCCAGCAGCCAAGGAGTCAGGGCCTACGAGCAGTACTTC
v_gene: TRBV3-1/TRBV3-2
j_gene: TRBJ2-7
abundance: .
len: 14
d_gene: .

CDR3aa: CASSDSASGSTDTQYF
CDR3nt: TGTGCCAGCAGTGACTCTGCTAGCGGGAGCACAGATACGCAGTATTTT
v_gene: TRBV6-4
j_gene: TRBJ2-3
abundance: .
len: 16
d_gene: TRBD2

CDR3aa: CASSILAGGPLSEQYF
CDR3nt: TGTGCCAGTAGTATCTTAGCGGGAGGGCCCCTTTCCGAGCAGTACTTC
v_gene: TRBV19
j_gene: TRBJ2-7
abundance: .
len: 16
d_gene: TRBD2

CDR3aa: CATSREWQSSSYNEQFF
CDR3nt: TGTGCCACCAGCAGAGAATGGCAGTCGAGCTCCTACAATGAGCAGTTCTTC
v_gene: TRBV15
j_gene: TRBJ2-1
abundance: .
len: 17
d_gene: .

CDR3aa: CASRSTGVGYDEQFF
CDR3nt: TGTGCCAGTAGGAGTACAGGGGTGGGTTATGATGAGCAGTTCTTC
v_gene: TRBV19
j_gene: TRBJ2-1
abundance: .
len: 15
d_gene: TRBD1

CDR3aa: CASSLGNRAETQYF
CDR3nt: TGCGCCAGCAGCTTGGGAAACAGGGCGGAGACCCAGTACTTC
v_gene: TRBV5-1
j_gene: TRBJ2-5
abundance: .
len: 14
d_gene: .

CDR3aa: CASSQAQDAFYGYTF
CDR3nt: TGCGCCAGCAGCCAAGCCCAGGACGCCTTCTATGGCTACACCTTC
v_gene: TRBV4-3
j_gene: TRBJ1-2
abundance: .
len: 15
d_gene: .

CDR3aa: CASSPGLARTEETQYF
CDR3nt: TGTGCCAGCAGCCCGGGACTAGCGAGAACAGAAGAGACCCAGTACTTC
v_gene: TRBV9
j_gene: TRBJ2-5
abundance: .
len: 16
d_gene: TRBD2

CDR3aa: CASSVYGGQGQETQYF
CDR3nt: TGTGCCAGCAGCGTATACGGTGGGCAGGGCCAAGAGACCCAGTACTTC
v_gene: TRBV9
j_gene: TRBJ2-5
abundance: .
len: 16
d_gene: .

CDR3aa: CASSSTALTYEQYF
CDR3nt: TGTGCCAGCAGCTCGACAGCCCTTACCTACGAGCAGTACTTC
v_gene: TRBV11-1
j_gene: TRBJ2-7
abundance: .
len: 14
d_gene: .

CDR3aa: CASSLLWDRVRVTEAFF
CDR3nt: TGTGCCAGCAGTTTATTGTGGGACAGGGTACGGGTCACTGAAGCTTTCTTT
v_gene: TRBV27
j_gene: TRBJ1-1
abundance: .
len: 17
d_gene: TRBD1

CDR3aa: CATSEPDRGDHTGELFF
CDR3nt: TGTGCCACCAGTGAGCCAGACAGGGGGGATCACACCGGGGAGCTGTTTTTT
v_gene: TRBV24-1
j_gene: TRBJ2-2
abundance: few
len: 17
d_gene: TRBD1

CDR3aa: CASSSLAGDTYEQYF
CDR3nt: TGTGCCAGCAGTTCACTAGCGGGGGACACCTACGAGCAGTACTTC
v_gene: TRBV6-5
j_gene: TRBJ2-7
abundance: once
len: 15
d_gene: TRBD2

CDR3aa: CASNGRTSDGYTF
CDR3nt: TGTGCCAGCAACGGACGGACGTCCGATGGCTACACCTTC
v_gene: TRBV28
j_gene: TRBJ1-2
abundance: .
len: 13
d_gene: .

CDR3aa: CASSSGRLNYGYTF
CDR3nt: TGTGCCAGCAGTTCTGGCAGATTAAACTATGGCTACACCTTC
v_gene: TRBV28
j_gene: TRBJ1-2
abundance: .
len: 14
d_gene: .

CDR3aa: CASSLAAGGDTQYF
CDR3nt: TGTGCCAGCAGCTTAGCGGCGGGAGGGGATACGCAGTATTTT
v_gene: TRBV7-9
j_gene: TRBJ2-3
abundance: .
len: 14
d_gene: TRBD2

CDR3aa: CASNYFPRGQTIYNSPLHF
CDR3nt: TGTGCCAGCAACTACTTTCCCAGGGGACAGACTATCTATAATTCACCCCTCCACTTT
v_gene: TRBV28
j_gene: TRBJ1-6
abundance: .
len: 19
d_gene: TRBD1

CDR3aa: CAWRSPGATDTQYF
CDR3nt: TGTGCCTGGAGGTCCCCGGGGGCCACAGATACGCAGTATTTT
v_gene: TRBV30
j_gene: TRBJ2-3
abundance: .
len: 14
d_gene: .

CDR3aa: CASSQEKDSISAGELFF
CDR3nt: TGTGCCAGCAGCCAAGAAAAGGACAGTATCTCCGCCGGGGAGCTGTTTTTT
v_gene: TRBV3-1/TRBV3-2
j_gene: TRBJ2-2
abundance: .
len: 17
d_gene: .

CDR3aa: CASSLRRGPGEQYF
CDR3nt: TGTGCCAGCAGCTTACGGCGGGGCCCGGGCGAGCAGTACTTC
v_gene: TRBV7-8
j_gene: TRBJ2-7
abundance: .
len: 14
d_gene: .

CDR3aa: CASSGLGESSYNEQFF
CDR3nt: TGTGCCAGCAGTGGTCTTGGCGAGAGCTCCTACAATGAGCAGTTCTTC
v_gene: TRBV27
j_gene: TRBJ2-1
abundance: .
len: 16
d_gene: .

CDR3aa: CASSLLTSGITYEQYF
CDR3nt: TGTGCCAGCAGTTTATTGACTAGCGGGATCACCTACGAGCAGTACTTC
v_gene: TRBV28
j_gene: TRBJ2-7
abundance: few
len: 16
d_gene: TRBD2

CDR3aa: CASSQGTGVRGNEQFF
CDR3nt: TGTGCCAGCAGCCAAGGAACGGGAGTGAGAGGGAATGAGCAGTTCTTC
v_gene: TRBV3-1/TRBV3-2
j_gene: TRBJ2-1
abundance: .
len: 16
d_gene: .

CDR3aa: CSVEDPTESFEAFF
CDR3nt: TGCAGCGTTGAAGATCCCACAGAATCCTTTGAAGCTTTCTTT
v_gene: TRBV29-1
j_gene: TRBJ1-1
abundance: .
len: 14
d_gene: .

CDR3aa: CASSSGGGIGQPQHF
CDR3nt: TGTGCCAGCAGCTCCGGGGGGGGTATTGGCCAGCCCCAGCATTTT
v_gene: TRBV5-4
j_gene: TRBJ1-5
abundance: .
len: 15
d_gene: .

CDR3aa: CASSYSSMASGRAKGHNEQFF
CDR3nt: TGTGCCAGCAGTTACTCGAGTATGGCTAGCGGGAGGGCAAAAGGCCACAATGAGCAGTTCTTC
v_gene: TRBV6-2/TRBV6-3
j_gene: TRBJ2-1
abundance: .
len: 21
d_gene: TRBD2

CDR3aa: CASTSGYEQFF
CDR3nt: TGTGCCAGTACTTCTGGATATGAGCAGTTCTTC
v_gene: TRBV19
j_gene: TRBJ2-1
abundance: .
len: 11
d_gene: .

CDR3aa: CASSDTGQITDTQYF
CDR3nt: TGTGCCAGCAGTGATACCGGACAGATCACAGATACGCAGTATTTT
v_gene: TRBV2
j_gene: TRBJ2-3
abundance: .
len: 15
d_gene: .

CDR3aa: CASSLDRAGANVLTF
CDR3nt: TGTGCCAGCAGCTTGGACAGGGCTGGGGCCAACGTCCTGACTTTC
v_gene: TRBV5-4
j_gene: TRBJ2-6
abundance: .
len: 15
d_gene: .

CDR3aa: CASLQGTNEKLFF
CDR3nt: TGTGCCAGCTTACAGGGAACTAATGAAAAACTGTTTTTT
v_gene: TRBV2
j_gene: TRBJ1-4
abundance: .
len: 13
d_gene: .

CDR3aa: CASSNRGLDEQYF
CDR3nt: TGTGCCAGTTCAAACAGGGGGCTAGACGAGCAGTACTTC
v_gene: TRBV19
j_gene: TRBJ2-7
abundance: once
len: 13
d_gene: TRBD1

CDR3aa: CASSLGQSNEKLFF
CDR3nt: TGTGCCAGCAGCTTAGGACAGTCTAATGAAAAACTGTTTTTT
v_gene: TRBV11-2
j_gene: TRBJ1-4
abundance: .
len: 14
d_gene: .

CDR3aa: CASSPRADTQYF
CDR3nt: TGTGCCAGCTCACCACGTGCAGATACGCAGTATTTT
v_gene: TRBV18
j_gene: TRBJ2-3
abundance: .
len: 12
d_gene: .

CDR3aa: CASSVSTGGEKLFF
CDR3nt: TGTGCCAGCAGCGTTAGCACAGGGGGTGAAAAACTGTTTTTT
v_gene: TRBV11-2
j_gene: TRBJ1-4
abundance: .
len: 14
d_gene: TRBD1

CDR3aa: CSVGANTEAFF
CDR3nt: TGCAGCGTTGGGGCGAACACTGAAGCTTTCTTT
v_gene: TRBV29-1
j_gene: TRBJ1-1
abundance: .
len: 11
d_gene: .

CDR3aa: CASSLAGGTYEQYF
CDR3nt: TGTGCCAGCAGTCTAGCGGGTGGCACCTACGAGCAGTACTTC
v_gene: TRBV27
j_gene: TRBJ2-7
abundance: .
len: 14
d_gene: TRBD2

CDR3aa: CASSLVASGDANNEQFF
CDR3nt: TGTGCCAGCAGCTTAGTGGCTAGCGGAGATGCTAACAATGAGCAGTTCTTC
v_gene: TRBV7-6
j_gene: TRBJ2-1
abundance: .
len: 17
d_gene: TRBD2

CDR3aa: CASSIIGGQSNQPQHF
CDR3nt: TGTGCCAGTAGTATTATCGGGGGACAGAGCAATCAGCCCCAGCATTTT
v_gene: TRBV19
j_gene: TRBJ1-5
abundance: .
len: 16
d_gene: TRBD1

CDR3aa: CASSDSILAGGQDEQFF
CDR3nt: TGCGCCAGCAGTGATTCCATCCTAGCGGGAGGGCAGGATGAGCAGTTCTTC
v_gene: TRBV10-1
j_gene: TRBJ2-1
abundance: once
len: 17
d_gene: TRBD2

CDR3aa: CASSLRDTGELFF
CDR3nt: TGTGCCAGCAGCTTAAGGGACACCGGGGAGCTGTTTTTT
v_gene: TRBV5-6
j_gene: TRBJ2-2
abundance: .
len: 13
d_gene: .

CDR3aa: CASGLVRLAGVWETQYF
CDR3nt: TGTGCTAGTGGTTTGGTAAGACTAGCGGGAGTCTGGGAGACCCAGTACTTC
v_gene: TRBV12-5
j_gene: TRBJ2-5
abundance: .
len: 17
d_gene: TRBD2

CDR3aa: CASSLEGPDRDSPLHF
CDR3nt: TGTGCCAGCAGCTTAGAAGGACCCGACAGGGATTCACCCCTCCACTTT
v_gene: TRBV11-2
j_gene: TRBJ1-6
abundance: .
len: 16
d_gene: TRBD1

CDR3aa: CASSFAPAKNIQYF
CDR3nt: TGTGCCAGCAGTTTTGCGCCAGCCAAAAACATTCAGTACTTC
v_gene: TRBV28
j_gene: TRBJ2-4
abundance: .
len: 14
d_gene: .

CDR3aa: CASRETGGRFNTGELFF
CDR3nt: TGTGCCAGCAGAGAAACAGGGGGCCGTTTTAACACCGGGGAGCTGTTTTTT
v_gene: TRBV6-1
j_gene: TRBJ2-2
abundance: .
len: 17
d_gene: TRBD1

CDR3aa: CSVEGGASGTQETQYF
CDR3nt: TGCAGCGTTGAAGGGGGCGCTAGCGGAACCCAAGAGACCCAGTACTTC
v_gene: TRBV29-1
j_gene: TRBJ2-5
abundance: .
len: 16
d_gene: TRBD2

CDR3aa: CASSSLLLRLGSEQFF
CDR3nt: TGTGCCAGCAGTTCCCTACTATTACGACTAGGTTCGGAGCAGTTCTTC
v_gene: TRBV27
j_gene: TRBJ2-1
abundance: .
len: 16
d_gene: .

CDR3aa: CASSEGVGEQFF
CDR3nt: TGTGCCAGCAGCGAGGGGGTGGGTGAGCAGTTCTTC
v_gene: TRBV9
j_gene: TRBJ2-1
abundance: .
len: 12
d_gene: .

CDR3aa: CASSSPARTGQETQYF
CDR3nt: TGTGCCAGCAGTTCACCAGCCAGGACAGGGCAAGAGACCCAGTACTTC
v_gene: TRBV27
j_gene: TRBJ2-5
abundance: .
len: 16
d_gene: TRBD1